The subject of this entry is one T cell receptor (beta chain). The antigen is not known. This entry belongs to a study of vaccination effects on CD4 cells after COVID-19. Germline CDR1 reads MNHEY; CDR2 reads SVGAGI. There are 15 residues in the CDR3. The V end was cut by 6 bases, the J end by 1 base, with 15 bases between. Study conclusions and caveats: Marked clonal contraction of infection- and vaccine-induced clones was seen late after vaccination. Early post-infection timepoints were missing from the study, which also had few convalescent patients.

Clones were sequenced by immunoSEQ multiplex PCR, and TCRdb holds only the in-frame ones, with some missing. The sample has 55,000 to 80,000 clones, about 65% seen once. ViraFEST used viral peptide pools to expand antigen-specific CD4+ T cells before sequencing. Cultured cells yielded isolated CD4+ T cells after more than nine days. Previously uninfected by SARS-CoV-2, the vaccine recipients also showed negative nucleocapsid antibodies. Cultivation was performed at 1.5 million to 2.5 million PBMC per well with around 9.3 IU/ml IL-2 and roughly 9.9 ug/ml peptides added. Half of the medium was exchanged for IL-2 medium on both days 3 and 7.

The material was CD4+ T cells from PBMCs cultured with HCoV-OC43 spike peptides, obtained before COVID-19 vaccination. Subset meaning: HCoV-OC43 spike overlapping peptide pool stimulation. This clonotype originated in a human donor who received a COVID-19 vaccine. The chain links TRBV6-5 to TRBJ1-1, with D tentatively TRBD1 (6 bases). CDR3 DNA sequence: TGTGCCAGCAGGGGACAAAGCGGAGGGAACACTGAAGCTTTCTTT. It specifies CASRGQSGGNTEAFF.